These 6 T cell receptor beta chains came from one sample sequenced in a study of patients and donors after allogeneic stem cell transplantation. TCRdb ran MiXCR on the RT-PCR reads and lists one entry per CDR3 protein. The repertoire holds about 960,000 distinct CDR3 sequences, with about 20% as singletons. The sequenced sample consisted of blood, either unsorted or a sorted T cell fraction (not recorded which). The source is a human donor who was either an allogeneic HSCT recipient or a stem cell or donor lymphocyte infusion donor (not recorded which). It is not recorded whose cells these are; they may come from a transplant donor.

This clonotype was seen at least ten times. The V call is TRBV14, the J call TRBJ1-2; D gene unclear. The germline V and J ends were trimmed by 1 base and 7 bases, with 7 bases remaining between them. CDR3 length: 12 amino acids. The germline V gene has CDR1 SGHDN and CDR2 FVKESK. The CDR3 region has the DNA TGTGCCAGCAGCCAAGGAGCGCGTGGCTACACCTTC. Amino acid sequence: CASSQGARGYTF.

The CDR3 here is CASSPGLAGINEQYF. Here the CDR3 DNA reads TGCGCCAGCAGCCCCGGACTAGCGGGGATCAACGAGCAGTACTTC. V is TRBV4-3 and J is TRBJ2-7, with TRBD2 identical over 12 bases. J lost 5 bases, V lost 4 bases, and 6 bases had no gene match. There are 15 residues in the CDR3. Germline V CDR1 and CDR2: LGHNA, YSLEER.

The chain uses TRBV12-3 or TRBV12-4 and TRBJ1-3; no clear D. V was shortened by 6 bases and J by 4 bases, with 10 bases between the two germline ends. This CDR3 spans 13 amino acids. The CDR3 is CASSRSLGNTIYF. CDR3 bases: TGTGCCAGCAGCCGAAGTCTGGGAAACACCATATATTTT.

The chain couples TRBV3-1 to TRBJ1-2; 9 bases are a match to TRBD1. The CDR3 has 17 residues. CDR1 LGHDT and CDR2 YNNKEL come from the germline V gene (reference sequence). J lost 8 bases, V lost 2 bases, and 15 bases had no gene match. The CDR3 DNA follows: TGTGCCAGCAGCCAAACAAACAGGGGGCGGCCCGCCGAGGGCTACACCTTC. Translation: CASSQTNRGRPAEGYTF. Based on the CDR3 plus reference TRBV3-1 and TRBJ1-2, the full variable domain is DTAVSQTPKYLVTQMGNDKSIKCEQNLGHDTMYWYKQDSKKFLKIMFSYNNKELIINETVPNRFSPKSPDKAHLNLHINSLELGDSAVYFCASSQTNRGRPAEGYTFGSGTRLTVV.

The chain carries TRBV5-1 and TRBJ2-1; 8 nucleotides align to TRBD2. Germline values: CDR1 SGHRS, CDR2 YFSETQ. This CDR3 has 15 amino acids. Germline trimming cut 0 bases from V and 5 bases from J; bases unmatched to any gene: 4. The CDR3 DNA reads as TGCGCCAGCAGCTTGGAAGGGACTAGGGACAATGAGCAGTTCTTC. Translated: CASSLEGTRDNEQFF.

In its sample, this clonotype was seen many times. This chain links TRBV12-3 or TRBV12-4 with TRBJ2-3, with TRBD1 matching 7 bases. The CDR3 contains 17 residues. With 0 bases clipped from V and 1 base from J, the junction kept 7 bases outside the gene matches. The CDR3 reads CASSLALTGTGTDTQYF. CDR3 DNA sequence: TGTGCCAGCAGTTTAGCGCTGACAGGGACAGGCACAGATACGCAGTATTTT.